Listed below are T cell receptor beta chains from one sample, sequenced in a study of blood T cells in healthy people across ages. TCRdb re-called the 5' RACE reads with MiXCR, one entry per CDR3 protein. The data hold 700,000 to 950,000 distinct CDR3 sequences, with roughly two fifths observed a single time. Sequenced: blood. These receptors originate from a woman aged 55-70 years in good health. Each CDR3 is given with its conserved first and last residue. A D gene is named only where the DNA matches it firmly. Clone size is shown for a subset of rows, as once, few, many or a class of expanded clone.

j_call d_call clone_size cdr3_length v_call cdr3_aa cdr3_nt
TRBJ2-7 - few 14 TRBV6-2/TRBV6-3 CASTEQFSPYEQYF TGTGCCAGCACCGAACAGTTCAGCCCCTACGAGCAGTACTTC
TRBJ2-3 - few 16 TRBV3-1 CASSQGSASGTDTQYF TGTGCCAGCAGCCAAGGTTCGGCTAGCGGCACAGATACGCAGTATTTT
TRBJ1-2 TRBD1 - 14 TRBV9 CASSVGGQNDGYTF TGTGCCAGCAGCGTGGGGGGACAGAACGATGGCTACACCTTC
TRBJ1-4 - - 16 TRBV6-1 CASSEKGGASYEKLFF TGTGCCAGCAGTGAGAAGGGGGGCGCTAGTTATGAAAAACTGTTTTTT
TRBJ2-3 TRBD2 few 15 TRBV3-1 CASSQASSGLDTQYF TGTGCCAGCAGCCAAGCGTCTAGCGGTTTAGATACGCAGTATTTT
TRBJ2-1 - many 14 TRBV7-3 CASSFRDNFNEQFF TGTGCCAGCAGCTTTCGAGACAATTTCAATGAGCAGTTCTTC
TRBJ2-7 - - 13 TRBV7-2 CASGRAGDDEQYF TGTGCCAGCGGGCGGGCAGGGGACGACGAGCAGTACTTC
TRBJ1-1 - - 15 TRBV9 CASSLAGQADTEAFF TGTGCCAGCAGTCTAGCGGGGCAGGCGGACACTGAAGCTTTCTTT
TRBJ2-7 TRBD1 - 15 TRBV7-9 CASSPGQETTYEQYF TGTGCCAGCAGCCCAGGACAGGAGACAACCTACGAGCAGTACTTC
TRBJ2-5 TRBD2 few 15 TRBV7-6 CASSARTSGEETQYF TGTGCCAGCAGCGCCCGAACGAGCGGGGAAGAGACCCAGTACTTC
TRBJ2-5 - few 13 TRBV20-1 CSASFPRGETQYF TGCAGTGCTAGTTTTCCTAGAGGGGAGACCCAGTACTTC
TRBJ2-1 TRBD2 - 20 TRBV10-3 CAITGTSGLTIPGSYNEQFF TGTGCCATCACCGGGACTAGCGGACTAACTATACCTGGCTCCTACAATGAGCAGTTCTTC
TRBJ2-3 TRBD1 few 15 TRBV6-6 CASSYHGRGSDTQYF TGTGCCAGCAGTTATCACGGCAGGGGGTCAGATACGCAGTATTTT
TRBJ2-7 - - 13 TRBV6-2/TRBV6-3 CASIRDGSYEQYF TGTGCCAGCATTAGGGACGGATCCTACGAGCAGTACTTC
TRBJ2-2 TRBD2 - 17 TRBV10-3 CAIARTSGGLDTGELFF TGTGCCATCGCCCGGACTAGCGGGGGGCTGGACACCGGGGAGCTGTTTTTT